This T cell receptor (beta chain) was documented in a study of long-term antiretroviral therapy in people with HIV. Sequencing used immunoSEQ v3.0 at survey level. Some clones are missing from TCRdb's copy, which holds only in-frame ones; the method was immunoSEQ multiplex PCR. The data show about 18,000 clones, with 90% to 95% seen just once and roughly a tenth held by the top ten. V was shortened by 5 bases and J by 2 bases, with 12 bases between the two germline ends. Germline V lookup: CDR1 SGHVS, CDR2 FNYEAQ. The CDR3 sequence is 14 residues long. The sample was unsorted PBMCs, taken 3 years after starting antiretroviral therapy. The V call is TRBV7-6, the J call TRBJ1-1; no clear D. This TCR derives from a man over 45 with HIV. Here the CDR3 reads CASSPLGSNTEAFF. The CDR3 region has the DNA TGTGCCAGCAGCCCCCTGGGCTCTAACACTGAAGCTTTCTTT.